Sequencing of this T cell receptor (beta chain) was carried out in a study of early T cells in non-severe SARS-CoV-2 infection. Germline V gene lookup returns CDR1 DFQATT and CDR2 SNEGSKA (reference sequence). The junction had 8 bases not matched to a gene; V was cut back by 6 bases and J by 1 base. This CDR3 region has 15 residues. Attachment of unique molecular identifiers to individual cDNA molecules was performed. TCRdb fed the 5' RACE reads into MiXCR, producing one record per CDR3 protein. The data contain under 90,000 distinct CDR3 sequences, around 15% of them seen just once; the ten biggest clones take up roughly 6.5%. This clonotype has at least ten counts.

Sequencing was done on a sample of whole blood. V gene TRBV20-1 combines with J gene TRBJ2-3; 9 bases align to TRBD1. The receptor was isolated from an adult who was a healthcare worker with PCR-confirmed SARS-CoV-2 infection or an uninfected control (not recorded which). The CDR3 reads CSATTGGAGTDTQYF. CDR3 sequence (DNA): TGCAGTGCAACCACAGGGGGCGCAGGCACAGATACGCAGTATTTT.